The 9 T cell receptor beta chains in this list originate from one sample, sequenced in a study of neurological immune-mediated disorders. TCRdb analysed the 5' RACE reads with MiXCR anew, one entry per CDR3 protein. Of 84,000 or so distinct CDR3 sequences in the sample, 10% are singletons; the top ten hold more than 1.5%. Sequencing was done on a sample of PBMCs. Receptor source: a middle-aged man in good health.

This clonotype was observed a few times. The V call is TRBV6-5, the J call TRBJ1-2; D remains unclear. V was clipped by 4 bases and J by 0 bases, with 21 bases between them. Germline CDR1 MNHEY, CDR2 SVGAGI. The CDR3 is 18 amino acids. The CDR3 DNA follows: TGTGCCAGCAGTTCACTCCCCTTCGCCAGTCTCTCTAACTATGGCTACACCTTC. Translation: CASSSLPFASLSNYGYTF.

This clonotype was observed at least ten times. This chain uses TRBV12-3 or TRBV12-4 with TRBJ2-3; D is perhaps TRBD2 (7 bases). The CDR3 covers 16 residues. V was clipped by 6 bases and J by 2 bases, with 18 bases between them. The CDR3 DNA reads TGTGCCAGCAGCCTGGGGGGCGGGGGATTCACAGATACGCAGTATTTT. It translates to CASSLGGGGFTDTQYF.

This clonotype appeared many times. This chain connects TRBV10-3 to TRBJ2-7; TRBD1 agrees at 7 bases. Trimming cost V 11 bases and J 5 bases; bases outside gene matches: 12. Per germline, CDR1 ENHRY and CDR2 SYGVKD. This CDR3 contains 13 residues. DNA of the CDR3: TGTGCCTTAAAGGGGGCTAAAAGTAACGAGCAGTACTTC. It yields the protein CALKGAKSNEQYF.

The V gene is TRBV7-2, the J gene TRBJ2-7; D is possibly TRBD2 (7 bases). Germline V gene sequence: CDR1 SGHTA, CDR2 FQGNSA. V lost 3 bases to trimming and J lost 4 bases, with 19 bases between them. The CDR3 consists of 16 residues. This CDR3 reads CASSFPGGAGGYEQYF. The CDR3 bases are TGTGCCAGCAGCTTTCCTGGGGGGGCCGGAGGTTACGAGCAGTACTTC.

At least ten counts were recorded for this clonotype. The chain couples TRBV6-6 to TRBJ2-4, with 7 bases identical to TRBD1. The CDR3 is 18 residues long. V lost 4 bases to trimming and J lost 0 bases; unmatched junction nucleotides: 12. Germline V gives CDR1 MNHNY, CDR2 SVGAGI (reference sequence). The CDR3 coding sequence is TGTGCCAGCAGTTCCGCCGGACAGGCCCTTTTAGCCAAAAACATTCAGTACTTC. Its translation: CASSSAGQALLAKNIQYF.

This clonotype has ten or more counts. V and J are TRBV12-3 or TRBV12-4 and TRBJ2-7; TRBD2 matches 14 bases. This CDR3 has 16 amino acids. Trimming removed 5 bases from V and 2 bases from J; junction bases left unmatched: 5. The CDR3 region has the DNA TGTGCCAGCAGTAGGACTAGCGGGAGGAATCCCTACGAGCAGTACTTC. This encodes CASSRTSGRNPYEQYF.

This clonotype was detected many times. This sequence joins TRBV29-1 and TRBJ2-3; tentatively, D is TRBD1 or TRBD2 (6 bases each). The germline V and J ends were trimmed by 4 bases and 3 bases, with 11 bases remaining between them. The CDR3 consists of 13 residues. Germline CDR1 reads SQVTM; CDR2 reads ANQGSEA. The CDR3 sequence: CSVVRGLTDTQYF. DNA of the CDR3: TGCAGCGTTGTCAGGGGACTTACAGATACGCAGTATTTT.

This clonotype has a count of ten or more. The chain uses TRBV5-6 and TRBJ2-4, with D possibly being TRBD1 or TRBD2 (5 bases each). CDR1 SGHDT and CDR2 YYEEEE come from the germline V gene. There are 14 residues in the CDR3. The CDR3 reads CTIQRGVAKNIQYF. CDR3 bases: TGTACCATCCAGAGGGGAGTAGCCAAAAACATTCAGTACTTC. The complete variable domain, with remaining parts taken from reference TRBV5-6 and TRBJ2-4, reads DAGVTQSPTHLIKTRGQQVTLRCSPKSGHDTVSWYQQALGQGPQFIFQYYEEEERQRGNFPDRFSGHQFPNYSSELNVNALLLGDSALYLCTIQRGVAKNIQYFGAGTRLSVL.

This clonotype was observed at least ten times. The rearrangement uses TRBV15 and TRBJ2-5; tentatively, D is TRBD2 (6 bases). The V gene's germline CDR1 is LNHNV and CDR2 YYDKDF (reference sequence). Deletions cut 5 bases from V and 2 bases from J, with 9 bases between. This CDR3 spans 13 amino acids. The chain's CDR3 is CATSGRGQETQYF. Written as DNA, the CDR3 is TGTGCCACCAGCGGCCGGGGGCAAGAGACCCAGTACTTC.